Below are 8 T cell receptor beta chains sequenced from a single sample in a study of blood T cell repertoires in COVID-19. Sequencing was performed with immunoSEQ multiplex PCR; in TCRdb, only in-frame clones are kept and a portion is missing. The sample lists about 210,000 clones, around four fifths seen once, with roughly 2.8% in the top ten. Sequencing input: peripheral blood. The receptors shown here come from a man between 50 and 59 years old with active or convalescent COVID-19.

The V call is TRBV28, the J call TRBJ2-1; 8 bases map to TRBD2. The CDR3 has 15 amino acids. V lost 3 bases and J lost 7; bases outside the gene matches: 8. The germline gives CDR1 MDHEN, CDR2 SYDVKM. CDR3 sequence (DNA): TGTGCCAGCAGTTTGGGTGGGCTAGCGGGTAATGAGCAGTTCTTC. Its protein is CASSLGGLAGNEQFF.

The chain joins TRBV27 to TRBJ1-2, with D possibly being TRBD1 (6 bases). Looked up from germline, CDR1 is MNHEY and CDR2 is SMNVEV (reference sequence). Trimming took off 3 bases at V and 7 bases at J, with 12 bases between the two ends. The CDR3 runs 13 residues. CDR3 sequence reads: CASSLGGASGYTF. Written as DNA, the CDR3 is TGTGCCAGCAGTTTGGGGGGGGCGAGTGGCTACACCTTC.

This rearrangement joins TRBV13 to TRBJ2-3; 8 nucleotides agree with TRBD1. J gave up 1 base and V 6 bases, and 12 bases lay outside the gene matches. This CDR3 contains 17 residues. CDR1 is PRHDT and CDR2 is FYEKMQ in the germline V gene (reference sequence). The CDR3 loop is CASRRDPQGDGTDTQYF. In DNA form, the CDR3 reads TGTGCCAGCAGGCGAGATCCACAGGGGGATGGCACAGATACGCAGTATTTT.

The V and J genes are TRBV19 and TRBJ2-1; 10 positions agree with TRBD2. CDR3 length: 15 residues. Germline CDR1 is LNHDA and CDR2 is SQIVND (reference sequence). The V and J ends lost 6 bases and 8 bases, in that order; junction bases with no gene match: 10. The CDR3 loop reads CASSLQRGGVYEQFF. In nucleotides, the CDR3 is TGTGCCAGTAGCCTCCAGCGGGGGGGCGTTTATGAGCAGTTCTTC.

The V gene is TRBV6-5, the J gene TRBJ2-7; the D gene is possibly TRBD2 (5 bases). Germline CDR1 is MNHEY and CDR2 is SVGAGI. The V end lost 6 bases, the J end lost 7 bases, and 13 bases lay between the germline ends. This CDR3 region has 12 residues. CDR3: CASRTGYREQYF. For the CDR3, the DNA is TGTGCCAGCAGGACGGGGTATCGGGAGCAGTACTTC.

The chain carries TRBV27 and TRBJ1-4, with 7 bases fitting TRBD1. The CDR3 sequence is 13 residues long. The J segment lost 7 bases and the V segment lost 4 bases, leaving 3 bases of the junction unmatched. Germline values: CDR1 MNHEY, CDR2 SMNVEV (reference sequence). CDR3 protein: CASSSYRGEKLFF. CDR3 DNA sequence: TGTGCCAGCAGTTCCTACAGGGGTGAAAAACTGTTTTTT.

This clone was seen only once. The chain combines TRBV13 with TRBJ2-7; 8 nucleotides align to TRBD1. Germline values: CDR1 PRHDT, CDR2 FYEKMQ (reference sequence). The CDR3 is made up of 15 amino acids. Unmatched junction bases numbered 10, after V lost 3 bases and J lost 6 bases. The CDR3 DNA reads as TGTGCCAGCAGCTTTGGTGGGACAGGACTCTCCGAGCAGTACTTC. Amino acid sequence: CASSFGGTGLSEQYF.

On this clone itself: The sample carries other DNA sequences with the same CDR3. The chain couples TRBV28 to TRBJ2-2; D not certain. The CDR3 runs to 13 residues. Looked up from germline, CDR1 is MDHEN and CDR2 is SYDVKM. V lost 2 bases and J lost 4, with 5 bases in between. CDR3 in DNA: TGTGCCAGCAGTTTACGGGTCACCGGGGAGCTGTTTTTT. The encoded protein is CASSLRVTGELFF.